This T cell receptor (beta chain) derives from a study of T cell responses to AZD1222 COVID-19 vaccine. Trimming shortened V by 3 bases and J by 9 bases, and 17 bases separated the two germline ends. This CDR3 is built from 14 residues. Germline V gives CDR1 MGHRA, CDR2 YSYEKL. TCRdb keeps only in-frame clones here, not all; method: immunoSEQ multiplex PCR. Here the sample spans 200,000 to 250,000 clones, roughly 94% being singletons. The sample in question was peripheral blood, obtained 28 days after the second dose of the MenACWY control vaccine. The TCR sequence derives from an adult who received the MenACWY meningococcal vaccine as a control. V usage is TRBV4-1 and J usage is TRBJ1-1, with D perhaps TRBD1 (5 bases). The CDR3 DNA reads TGCGCCAGCAGCCAGGGACGAGGACTGAAGAAAGCTTTCTTT. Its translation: CASSQGRGLKKAFF.